The subject of this entry is one TCR beta chain. This entry belongs to a study of T cells in Graves' hyperthyroidism and ophthalmopathy. V was pared by 3 bases and J by 0 bases, with 7 bases between. This CDR3 is 14 amino acids long. Germline lookup yields CDR1 LNHDA and CDR2 SQIVND (reference sequence). It was RNA transcripts that yielded the amplified TCR beta CDR3 regions. First-round RT-PCR of the TCR CDR3 relied on the HTBI primer set. TCRdb recomputed calls from the multiplex PCR reads with MiXCR, one row per CDR3 protein. The table has 500,000 to 650,000 distinct CDR3 sequences, over 45% seen once.

The chain employs TRBV19 and TRBJ2-3, with D hard to call. Sequenced: peripheral blood or thyroid tissue (not recorded which). This TCR came from an adult woman with Graves' disease, either hyperthyroidism or ophthalmopathy (not recorded which). The CDR3 is CASSIDLSTDTQYF. Written as DNA, the CDR3 is TGTGCCAGTAGTATCGACTTGAGCACAGATACGCAGTATTTT.